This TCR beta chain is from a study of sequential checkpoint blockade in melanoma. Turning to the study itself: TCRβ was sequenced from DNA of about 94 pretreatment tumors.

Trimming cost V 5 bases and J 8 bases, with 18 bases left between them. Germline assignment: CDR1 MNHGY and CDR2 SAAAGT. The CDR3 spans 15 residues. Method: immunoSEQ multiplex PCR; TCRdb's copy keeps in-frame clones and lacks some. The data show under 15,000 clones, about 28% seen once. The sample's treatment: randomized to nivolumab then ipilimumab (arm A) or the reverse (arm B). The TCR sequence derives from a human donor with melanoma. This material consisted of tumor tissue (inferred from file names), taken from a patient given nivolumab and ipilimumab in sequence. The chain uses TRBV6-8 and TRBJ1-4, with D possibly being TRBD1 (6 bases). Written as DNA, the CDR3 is TGTGCCAGCAGTAGAAGTTCAGGGGTACCGGAAAAACTGTTTTTT. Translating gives CASSRSSGVPEKLFF.